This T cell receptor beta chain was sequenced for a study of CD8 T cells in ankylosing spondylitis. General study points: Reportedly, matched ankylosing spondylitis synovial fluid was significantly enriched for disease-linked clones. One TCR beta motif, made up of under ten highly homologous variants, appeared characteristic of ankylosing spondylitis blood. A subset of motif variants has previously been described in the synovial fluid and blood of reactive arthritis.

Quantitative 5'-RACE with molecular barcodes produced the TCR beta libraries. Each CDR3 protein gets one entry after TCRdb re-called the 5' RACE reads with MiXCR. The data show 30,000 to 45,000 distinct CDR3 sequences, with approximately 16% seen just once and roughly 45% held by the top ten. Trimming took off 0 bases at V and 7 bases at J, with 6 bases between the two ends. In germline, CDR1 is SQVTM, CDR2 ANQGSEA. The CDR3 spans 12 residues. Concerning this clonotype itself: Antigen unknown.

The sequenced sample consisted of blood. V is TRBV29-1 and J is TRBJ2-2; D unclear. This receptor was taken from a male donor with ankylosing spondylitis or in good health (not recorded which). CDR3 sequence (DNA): TGCAGCGTTGAAGACAACTACGGGGAGCTGTTTTTT. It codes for CSVEDNYGELFF.